The next 9 T cell receptor beta chains were all read from a single sample in a study of blood T cells in healthy people across ages. A sample-barcoded 5' primer and a J-beta primer mix were used in a second PCR of roughly 7 to 11 cycles. One entry per CDR3 protein results from TCRdb running MiXCR on the 5' RACE reads. The repertoire has over 600,000 distinct CDR3 sequences, approximately 53% of them found once; the top ten carry approximately 24%. The material sequenced was blood. The receptors here all came from a man aged 40-55 years in good health.

This clonotype was counted between two and nine times. J is TRBJ2-4 and V is TRBV7-2, with 8 bases that match TRBD2. In germline, CDR1 is SGHTA, CDR2 FQGNSA. V gave up 5 bases and J gave up 7 bases; unmatched junction bases: 19. CDR3 size: 18 residues. DNA of the CDR3: TGTGCCAGCAGCCCTAGGACCCTCAGCGGGAGATTGGGGAACATTCAGTACTTC. This encodes CASSPRTLSGRLGNIQYF.

This chain uses TRBV2 with TRBJ2-5; the match to TRBD2 covers 7 bases. V shed 7 bases and J 5 bases; nucleotides not matched to a gene: 16. The length of the CDR3 is 16 residues. Per germline, CDR1 SNHLY and CDR2 FYNNEI. DNA for the CDR3: TGTGCCAGCATCCCGCGGGAGAGTCCAGCGTTGGAGACCCAGTACTTC. It specifies CASIPRESPALETQYF.

This clonotype was recorded many times. The chain recombines TRBV4-2 with TRBJ2-1, with TRBD2 matching over 8 bases. Germline assignment: CDR1 LGHNA and CDR2 YNFKEQ. CDR3 length: 12 amino acids. With V trimmed by 4 bases and J by 13 bases, 6 bases remained unmatched. The CDR3 coding sequence is TGTGCCAGCAGCCTTTCAGCGGGAGAACAGTTCTTC. Translation gives CASSLSAGEQFF.

As to this clonotype: At one end the junction does not follow the germline gene, possibly because of a read error. DNA for the CDR3: TGTGCCAGCAGTTTGACAGGCCTAAGCTCCTACGAACAGTACTTC. Translating gives CASSLTGLSSYEQYF. The chain recombines TRBV6-2 or TRBV6-3 with TRBJ2-7; TRBD1 might be the D (6 bases). Germline assignment: CDR1 MNHEY and CDR2 SVGEGT. This CDR3 has 15 residues.

V and J are TRBV7-2 and TRBJ2-3, with TRBD2 as a possible D gene (7 bases). V lost 1 base to trimming and J lost 2 bases, with 16 bases between them. This CDR3 spans 17 amino acids. Germline CDR1 is SGHTA and CDR2 is FQGNSA. The CDR3 loop is CASSLVSRGGITDTQYF. The CDR3 DNA reads as TGTGCCAGCAGCTTAGTCTCTAGGGGGGGGATCACAGATACGCAGTATTTT.

This clonotype was recorded a few times. The rearrangement joins TRBV12-3 or TRBV12-4 to TRBJ1-2; D unresolved. Trimming shortened V by 3 bases and J by 7 bases, and 12 bases separated the two germline ends. CDR3 size: 13 residues. The CDR3 region is CASSFLAYPGYTF. In DNA form, the CDR3 reads TGTGCCAGCAGTTTCCTCGCCTACCCTGGCTACACCTTC.

In this sample, this clonotype turned up a few times. The chain has TRBV27 and TRBJ2-7; 7 nucleotides align to TRBD1. The J segment lost 2 bases and the V segment lost 4 bases, leaving 8 bases of the junction unmatched. CDR1 is MNHEY, CDR2 SMNVEV, per germline (reference sequence). The CDR3 totals 15 residues. The CDR3 DNA follows: TGTGCCAGCAGTTCGGAGACAGGGATACCCTACGAGCAGTACTTC. Translated, it gives CASSSETGIPYEQYF.

This chain joins TRBV7-6 and TRBJ2-7; possibly TRBD1 or TRBD2 for D (5 bases each). Trimming shortened V by 1 base and J by 2 bases, and 12 bases separated the two germline ends. Per the germline V gene, CDR1 is SGHVS and CDR2 is FNYEAQ. CDR3 length: 15 amino acids. This chain's CDR3 is CASSLDEGPTYEQYF. The CDR3, as DNA: TGTGCCAGCAGCTTAGATGAGGGACCTACCTACGAGCAGTACTTC.

V usage is TRBV4-2 and J usage is TRBJ2-1; tentative D call: TRBD1 (7 bases). The CDR3 runs to 15 residues. V was cut by 1 base and J by 8 bases, with 15 bases left in between. Germline V lookup: CDR1 LGHNA, CDR2 YNFKEQ. The CDR3 loop reads CASSQVSRGDDEQFF. In DNA form, the CDR3 reads TGTGCCAGCAGCCAAGTTAGCAGGGGGGACGATGAGCAGTTCTTC.